The rows below give T cell receptor beta chains drawn from one sample of a study of T-cell reconstitution after alpha-beta-depleted transplantation in children. TCRdb re-called the PCR reads with MiXCR, one entry per CDR3 protein. Counted here are hundreds of thousands of distinct CDR3 sequences, 16% occurring once; the ten biggest clones make up approximately 1%. The sequencing here drew on PBMCs from the stem cell graft donor, taken from the stem cell graft. The receptors come from a human donor who donated a stem cell graft to a child with acute myeloid leukemia. CDR3s include the opening cysteine and the closing phenylalanine or tryptophan. The order of the fields is clone size, J gene, D gene, V gene, CDR3 DNA, CDR3 protein. D genes are given only for firm matches. Rows may omit the clone size; those that give it use once, few, many or a size class.

>many|TRBJ1-4|TRBD1|TRBV7-2
TGTGCCAGCAGCCTGGACAGGGAAAAACTGTTTTTT
CASSLDREKLFF
>NA|TRBJ2-5|NA|TRBV28
TGTGCCACCACGGTCGGCGGCCAAGAGACCCAGTACTTC
CATTVGGQETQYF
>NA|TRBJ2-1|TRBD2|TRBV18
TGTGCCAGCTCACAGACTAGCGGGGCTAATGAGCAGTTCTTC
CASSQTSGANEQFF
>many|TRBJ2-1|NA|TRBV29-1
TGCAGCGTTGAACCCACAGGGCAGTTCTTC
CSVEPTGQFF
>NA|TRBJ1-2|NA|TRBV5-5
TGTGCCAGCAGCCCTGAAGGTGGCTACACCTTC
CASSPEGGYTF
>NA|TRBJ2-7|NA|TRBV12-2
TGTGCAGTCCGGAAGGACAGTGTGCTCCACGAGCAGTACTTC
CAVRKDSVLHEQYF
>NA|TRBJ2-5|NA|TRBV7-9
TGTGCCAGCAGCTTAGATGGTCGTCAAGAGACCCAGTACTTC
CASSLDGRQETQYF
>many|TRBJ2-4|NA|TRBV12-3/TRBV12-4
TGTGCCAGCAGTTTAGGAGAGGGCAAAAACATTCAGTACTTC
CASSLGEGKNIQYF
>many|TRBJ2-1|TRBD2|TRBV7-6
TGTGCCAGCAGCCTGGGGACTAGCGGTTCCAATGAGCAGTTCTTC
CASSLGTSGSNEQFF
>few|TRBJ2-7|TRBD2|TRBV9
TGTGCCAGCAGCGTAGGTCTAGCGGGGGGTCAGAGCTCCTACGAGCAGTACTTC
CASSVGLAGGQSSYEQYF
>NA|TRBJ2-3|NA|TRBV7-7
TGTGCCAGCAGCTCGACGGGACTGAAAACAGATACGCAGTATTTT
CASSSTGLKTDTQYF
>NA|TRBJ2-1|NA|TRBV29-1
TGCAGCGTTGAAGATCCGGACCCCACTCGCAATGAGCAGTTCTTC
CSVEDPDPTRNEQFF
>many|TRBJ2-4|NA|TRBV29-1
TGCAGCGTTGAAGTCGGGTCCACCGCGTACTTC
CSVEVGSTAYF
>NA|TRBJ2-1|NA|TRBV29-1
TGCAGCTCCGGCAGGGTCTACAATGAGCAGTTCTTC
CSSGRVYNEQFF
>few|TRBJ2-1|TRBD2|TRBV6-1
TGTGCCAGCAGTCCCCTCCGGGCGGGGGGACCCTCCTACAATGAGCAGTTCTTC
CASSPLRAGGPSYNEQFF
>few|TRBJ2-3|NA|TRBV4-1
TGCGCCAGCAGCCAAGAGCTGTGGCCCACAGATACGCAGTATTTT
CASSQELWPTDTQYF
>few|TRBJ2-1|NA|TRBV21-1
TGTGCCAGCAACCTGGGACTAGCGGGGCCCTACAATGAGCAGTTCTTC
CASNLGLAGPYNEQFF
>many|TRBJ1-5|TRBD1|TRBV20-1
TGCAGTGCTACCTTAGACAGGGGACCTCAGCCCCAGCATTTT
CSATLDRGPQPQHF
>few|TRBJ2-5|NA|TRBV7-2
TGTGCCAGCAGCCAGGGGGGGGGATTCCCAGAGACCCAGTACTTC
CASSQGGGFPETQYF
>NA|TRBJ2-1|NA|TRBV21-1
TGTGCCAGCAGGGGACTGAACTACAATGAGCAGTTCTTC
CASRGLNYNEQFF
>NA|TRBJ1-1|TRBD1|TRBV5-1
TGCGCCAGCAGCTTGTCTCAGGGGGCGCTGGGGAACACTGAAGCTTTCTTT
CASSLSQGALGNTEAFF
>many|TRBJ1-5|NA|TRBV20-1
TGCAGTGCTAGAGATTGGGGTAGTCAGCCCCAGCATTTT
CSARDWGSQPQHF
>few|TRBJ2-5|NA|TRBV7-9
TGTGCCAGCAGCTCATCGGGACCGGGGGAGACCCAGTACTTC
CASSSSGPGETQYF
>NA|TRBJ2-7|TRBD2|TRBV29-1
TGCAGCGTTGGATTCGTAGCGGGAGGGACCGAGCAGTACTTC
CSVGFVAGGTEQYF
>few|TRBJ2-3|NA|TRBV15
TGTGCCACCAGCAGAGATTTGCCACTAAGCACAGATACGCAGTATTTT
CATSRDLPLSTDTQYF
>many|TRBJ2-7|NA|TRBV20-1
TGCAGTGCTCCGGGGGGCCAATCCTACGAGCAGTACTTC
CSAPGGQSYEQYF
>many|TRBJ1-5|TRBD1|TRBV20-1
TGCAGTGGCACCGGGACAGGGTTTACTGCCGACGCGCCCCAGCATTTT
CSGTGTGFTADAPQHF
>many|TRBJ1-5|NA|TRBV13
TGTGCCAGCACCGCGGGCTTGGGCAATCAGCCCCAGCATTTT
CASTAGLGNQPQHF
>few|TRBJ1-4|NA|TRBV5-1
TGCGCCAGCAGCGCGGATGGGACATCGGGGGAAAAACTGTTTTTT
CASSADGTSGEKLFF
>few|TRBJ1-6|NA|TRBV6-5
TGTGCCAGCAGTTACTCAAGCAGGGATAATTCACCCCTCCACTTT
CASSYSSRDNSPLHF
>NA|TRBJ1-2|NA|TRBV7-9
TGTGCCAGCAGCCGAGATATAACTAACTATGGCTACACCTTC
CASSRDITNYGYTF
>few|TRBJ2-2|NA|TRBV20-1
TGCTGTGCTAGAGGTCTCGGCTTAGTACCTTCTGGGCCCGTGAACACCGGGGAGCTGTTTTTT
CCARGLGLVPSGPVNTGELFF
>many|TRBJ2-7|TRBD1|TRBV20-1
TGCAGTGCTAGTGGGGACAGGGAAAGTCTCTCCTACGAGCAGTACTTC
CSASGDRESLSYEQYF
>many|TRBJ1-5|NA|TRBV20-1
TGCAGTGCTAGAGATAGCGGGATGGTTAGCAATCAGCCCCAGCATTTT
CSARDSGMVSNQPQHF
>many|TRBJ2-7|NA|TRBV6-6
TGTGCCAGCACTCAAGGGGATAATTACGAGCAGTACTTC
CASTQGDNYEQYF
>many|TRBJ2-1|TRBD2|TRBV20-1
TGCAGTGCTGCCGGACTAGCTTACAATGAGCAGTTCTTC
CSAAGLAYNEQFF
>NA|TRBJ2-4|NA|TRBV7-2
TGTGCCAGCAGCTTAGACACTAGGATAAACATTCAGTACTTC
CASSLDTRINIQYF
>few|TRBJ2-5|NA|TRBV7-2
TGTGCCAGCAGCTTAGTTATGTTGGGAAAGAACCAAGAGACCCAGTACTTC
CASSLVMLGKNQETQYF
>many|TRBJ1-1|NA|TRBV20-1
TGCAGTGCTCCGTCGAGGGGGAACACTGAAGCTTTCTTT
CSAPSRGNTEAFF
>few|TRBJ2-3|NA|TRBV20-1
TGCAGTGCTAGAGATACTCGGGCTCCAGATACGCAGTATTTT
CSARDTRAPDTQYF
>few|TRBJ1-1|NA|TRBV7-8
TGTGCCAGCAGCTTAAACGAGAGGCGGGGCACTGAAGCTTTCTTT
CASSLNERRGTEAFF
>many|TRBJ2-3|TRBD1|TRBV15
TGTGCCACCAGCAGAGAACAGGGGGATACGCAGTATTTT
CATSREQGDTQYF
>many|TRBJ1-1|NA|TRBV12-3/TRBV12-4
TGTGCCAGCAGTCCGTTAGCGATTAACACTGAAGCTTTCTTT
CASSPLAINTEAFF
>once|TRBJ2-7|NA|TRBV6-2/TRBV6-3
TGTGCCAGCAGTTACCCAGACCTTGACTCCGGGCCAATGAGATACGAGCAGTACTTC
CASSYPDLDSGPMRYEQYF